This is a list of T cell receptor beta chains from one sample in a study of blood T cells in healthy people across ages. MiXCR, run by TCRdb on the 5' RACE reads, gives a single entry per CDR3 protein. The sample includes over a million distinct CDR3 sequences, less than 50% of them seen just once. Sequenced: blood. These receptors all come from a woman aged 55-69 years in good health. Each CDR3 is given with its conserved first and last residue. The D gene is left open where the match is weak. For some rows the clone size is stated as once, few or many, or as a class when expanded; others skip it.

V gene,D gene,J gene,clone size,CDR3 DNA,CDR3 protein
TRBV4-2,-,TRBJ1-2,-,TGTGCCAGCAGCCAAGATCTCTATGCCCCTCAGGGTGTAGGCTACACCTTC,CASSQDLYAPQGVGYTF
TRBV7-6,-,TRBJ2-7,few,TGTGCCAGCACCCTTTTAGCAGGGGCGGGAGAGCAGTACTTC,CASTLLAGAGEQYF
TRBV29-1,-,TRBJ2-5,few,TGCAGCGTTGACCAGGGATCGCTTTGGGAGACCCAGTACTTC,CSVDQGSLWETQYF
TRBV6-1,TRBD1,TRBJ2-7,-,TGTGCCAGCAGGCTCGGGCAGGGGGCCTACGAGCAGTACTTC,CASRLGQGAYEQYF
TRBV5-1,-,TRBJ2-5,-,TGCGCCAGCAGCTTAGGTAGCGCGACCCAAGAGACCCAGTACTTC,CASSLGSATQETQYF
TRBV20-1,TRBD1,TRBJ2-7,-,TGCAGTGCTACTGACAGGGTAGGCTCCTACGAGCAGTACTTC,CSATDRVGSYEQYF
TRBV7-2,TRBD2,TRBJ2-4,few,TGTGCCAGCAGCTTTCAAGTGGGACTAACCCCCAACATTCAGTACTTC,CASSFQVGLTPNIQYF
TRBV11-2,-,TRBJ2-7,few,TGTGCCAGCAGCACCCGGAGTTACGAGCAGTACTTC,CASSTRSYEQYF
TRBV2,TRBD2,TRBJ2-3,-,TGTGCCAGCAGAGGGACTAGCCTAAACACAGATACGCAGTATTTT,CASRGTSLNTDTQYF
TRBV9,-,TRBJ2-1,few,TGTGCCAGCAGCGTCCAACTTATCAATGAGCAGTTCTTC,CASSVQLINEQFF
TRBV28,-,TRBJ2-1,once,TGTGCCAGCAGTCCCATTGTGGGAGGAGGCTCAACTAACAATGAGCAGTTCTTC,CASSPIVGGGSTNNEQFF
TRBV6-5,-,TRBJ1-4,-,TGTGCCAGCAGTTACTCGAAGTCCGGCGGGAGGTTTTTT,CASSYSKSGGRFF
TRBV28,TRBD1,TRBJ2-3,few,TGTGCCAGCAGTTTACTCGGGACAGTGAGCACAGATACGCAGTATTTT,CASSLLGTVSTDTQYF
TRBV12-3/TRBV12-4,-,TRBJ2-7,-,TGTGCCAGCAGTCCGACAAATACCTACGAGCAGTACTTC,CASSPTNTYEQYF
TRBV4-1,-,TRBJ2-7,-,TGCGCCAGCAGCCGAGAACACTGGAGCTCCTACGAGCAGTACTTC,CASSREHWSSYEQYF
TRBV21-1,-,TRBJ2-7,-,TGTGCCACCCCGACTAGATTGAACGAGCGGTACTTC,CATPTRLNERYF
TRBV20-1,TRBD2,TRBJ2-7,-,TGCAGCGCAACTAGCGGGTACGAGCAGTACTTC,CSATSGYEQYF
TRBV9,-,TRBJ1-1,few,TGTGCCAGCAGCGTAACGGGACGGTCCACTGAAGCTTTCTTT,CASSVTGRSTEAFF
TRBV12-5,TRBD2,TRBJ2-1,-,TGTGCTAGTGGTTTCCTTACATCTACCGGGACTAGCGGGAGAAGGAGCTCCTACAATGAGCAGTTCTTC,CASGFLTSTGTSGRRSSYNEQFF
TRBV20-1,-,TRBJ1-2,few,TGCAGTGCTAGAGGGGCAGAATGGGGTGGCTATGGCTACACCTTC,CSARGAEWGGYGYTF
TRBV7-2,TRBD2,TRBJ2-7,-,TGTGCCAGCAGCCTAAAGGGGGGACTAGCGGGAGGTGGGTACGAGCAGTACTTC,CASSLKGGLAGGGYEQYF
TRBV3-1,TRBD2,TRBJ2-7,-,TGTGCCAGCAGCCAATCCCGGGTAGCGGGAGGCAATGAGCAGTACTTC,CASSQSRVAGGNEQYF
TRBV2,-,TRBJ1-3,-,TGTGCCAGCAGTGTATCACAGGGAAACACCATATATTTT,CASSVSQGNTIYF
TRBV29-1,-,TRBJ1-1,-,TGCAGCGTGGGCCGGGGGGAGGGCACTGAAGCTTTCTTT,CSVGRGEGTEAFF
TRBV27,-,TRBJ2-7,-,TGTGCCAGCAGAGGCGCAGGGTACAATGAGCAGTACTTC,CASRGAGYNEQYF
TRBV7-9,-,TRBJ1-2,few,TGTGCCAGCAGTCGCGCCGGGGACTATGGCTACACCTTC,CASSRAGDYGYTF
TRBV2,-,TRBJ2-1,-,TGTGCCAGCAGGAAAGACTTCTTGCTAGCGAATGAGCAGTTCTTC,CASRKDFLLANEQFF
TRBV5-1,TRBD1,TRBJ2-7,-,TGCGCCAGCAGCTTAACAGGGGTAGGGGATGAGCAGTACTTC,CASSLTGVGDEQYF
TRBV6-2/TRBV6-3,-,TRBJ2-4,-,TGTGCCTGCAGTTACATGCCAATGGCCGGAAACATTCAGTACTTC,CACSYMPMAGNIQYF
TRBV7-9,-,TRBJ2-7,few,TGTGCCAGCAGCCCCACTGTGAGTCTTGAACCCTACGAGCAGTACTTC,CASSPTVSLEPYEQYF
TRBV4-2,TRBD2,TRBJ2-7,few,TGTGCCAGCAGCCAAGGCGCGGGAGGGCTTGGTGGCGAGCAGTACTTC,CASSQGAGGLGGEQYF
TRBV2,-,TRBJ2-1,many,TGTGCCAGCAGCGAGCAGTTCTTC,CASSEQFF
TRBV9,-,TRBJ2-1,-,TGTGCCAGCAGCGTAGGAGCCTCACTTAAGCAGTTCTTC,CASSVGASLKQFF
TRBV20-1,TRBD1,TRBJ2-5,-,TGCAGTGCAACACCCTTACAGGGGACCTACAATGAGCAGTACTTC,CSATPLQGTYNEQYF
TRBV10-3,-,TRBJ2-7,-,TGTGCCATCAGCGACCCGGGACGGAGCTCCTACGAGCAGTACTTC,CAISDPGRSSYEQYF
TRBV7-9,TRBD1,TRBJ2-2,-,TGTGCCAGCAGTCGGACAGGGGGCACCGGGGAGCTGTTTTTT,CASSRTGGTGELFF
TRBV12-3/TRBV12-4,-,TRBJ1-5,-,TGTGCCAGCACCCCGGGACCTCAGTGGCCCCAGCATTTT,CASTPGPQWPQHF
TRBV27,TRBD2,TRBJ2-5,-,TGTGCCAGCAGTCCGGGAGTCGGACTAGAGGGGATGGAGACCCAGTACTTC,CASSPGVGLEGMETQYF
TRBV11-2,TRBD2,TRBJ2-5,-,TGTGCCAGCAGCTTAGATGGGACTAGCTTTGCGGAGACCCAGTACTTC,CASSLDGTSFAETQYF
TRBV27,-,TRBJ2-7,-,TGTGCCGGCAGTTTCCTGAATTCCTACGAGCAGTACTTC,CAGSFLNSYEQYF
TRBV18,-,TRBJ1-2,few,TGTGCCAGCTCACCGGGAGGGTTCGACTATGGCTACACCTTC,CASSPGGFDYGYTF
TRBV11-2,-,TRBJ2-7,few,TGTGCCAGCAGCCTCTGGGGGGTCGAGCAGTACTTC,CASSLWGVEQYF
TRBV7-2,TRBD1,TRBJ2-7,many,TGTGCCAGCAGCTTAGGACAGGGGGCGACCTACGAGCAGTACTTC,CASSLGQGATYEQYF
TRBV20-1,-,TRBJ2-7,-,TGCAGTGCTAGAGATCCCTACCCCGGACGTAACTACGAGCAGTACTTC,CSARDPYPGRNYEQYF
TRBV20-1,-,TRBJ2-7,few,TGCAGTGCTAGAGATCAGGACGGGGTAACCTACGAGCAGTACTTC,CSARDQDGVTYEQYF
TRBV28,-,TRBJ2-1,-,TGTGCCAGCAGTTTAGGCAGGGGAACCCGCAATGAGCAGTTCTTC,CASSLGRGTRNEQFF
TRBV7-8,-,TRBJ1-4,-,TGTGCCAGCAGTAACTATGCAACTAATGAAAAACTGTTTTTT,CASSNYATNEKLFF
TRBV10-3,TRBD2,TRBJ2-7,-,TGTGCCATCAGTGTACTCGGCGGGAGTGCCGAGCAGTACTTC,CAISVLGGSAEQYF
TRBV27,TRBD2,TRBJ2-5,-,TGTGCCAACAGTTCCTGGACTAGCGGGAGAATTTCGGAGACCCAGTACTTC,CANSSWTSGRISETQYF
TRBV5-6,TRBD2,TRBJ2-7,few,TGTGCCAGCAGCTGGAGAGGACTAGCTTCCTACGAGCAGTACTTC,CASSWRGLASYEQYF
TRBV6-2/TRBV6-3,-,TRBJ2-1,many,TGTGCCAGCACCCCAAGGGTTGGGAGGAGCTCCTACAATGAGCAGTTCTTC,CASTPRVGRSSYNEQFF
TRBV18,TRBD1,TRBJ2-7,-,TGTGCCAGCTCACCCGGGACAGGTCGGGGCTACGAGCAGTACTTC,CASSPGTGRGYEQYF
TRBV28,TRBD2,TRBJ2-1,-,TGTGCCAGCAGTTTAAATACGGGACTAGCGGGACCACGTAACCACAATGAGCAGTTCTTC,CASSLNTGLAGPRNHNEQFF
TRBV7-6,-,TRBJ2-7,-,TGTGCCAGCAGCCTACGACCCTTAGACTCCTACGAGCAGTACTTC,CASSLRPLDSYEQYF